A selection of T cell receptor beta chains follows, all from one sample in a study of blood T cell repertoires in COVID-19. Method: immunoSEQ multiplex PCR; TCRdb's copy keeps in-frame clones and lacks some. Altogether 49,000 or so clones are present, roughly 84% being singletons, with the ten largest covering over 5.5%. The sequenced material came from peripheral blood. The receptors here all came from a man aged 45-60 years with active COVID-19. CDR3s include the opening cysteine and the closing phenylalanine or tryptophan. The D gene is left open where the match is weak. A clone size is listed for some rows: how often the clone was seen (once, few, many), or a class if it is expanded.

d_call	v_call	clone_size	cdr3_length	j_call	cdr3_nt	cdr3_aa
-	TRBV19	-	13	TRBJ1-4	TGTGCCAGTACCCACGGGGCGGGAGAAAAACTGTTTTTT	CASTHGAGEKLFF
-	TRBV29-1	-	12	TRBJ1-2	TGCAGCGCCTTCTTGGGGGGTCTTGGCTACACCTTC	CSAFLGGLGYTF
TRBD1	TRBV7-2	-	16	TRBJ1-2	TGTGCCAGCAGCAAAGATAGGGGACAGGGGGCGTCTGGCTACACCTTC	CASSKDRGQGASGYTF
-	TRBV12-3/TRBV12-4	-	13	TRBJ2-5	TGTGCCAGCAGTTTTGGCACCGAAGAGACCCAGTACTTC	CASSFGTEETQYF
TRBD2	TRBV4-3	-	18	TRBJ2-7	TGCGCCAGCAGCCAAGTCTTGACTAGCGGGGGCGATCCCTACGAGCAGTACTTC	CASSQVLTSGGDPYEQYF
-	TRBV11-3	-	14	TRBJ2-3	TGTGCCAGCAGCTTACAGGGGTTCACAGATACGCAGTATTTT	CASSLQGFTDTQYF
-	TRBV5-1	-	13	TRBJ1-2	TGCGCCAGCAGCTTGGGACCAGGGGAAAGCTACACCTTC	CASSLGPGESYTF
TRBD2	TRBV5-1	-	17	TRBJ2-1	TGCGCCAGCAGCCCGGGACTAGCGGGGGGAGCCTACAATGAGCAGTTCTTC	CASSPGLAGGAYNEQFF
-	TRBV4-2	once	17	TRBJ1-6	TGTGCCAGCAGCCAAGGCCCGGGGGAGGTTGATAATTCACCCCTCCACTTT	CASSQGPGEVDNSPLHF
TRBD2	TRBV2	-	15	TRBJ2-3	TGTGCCAGCAGAGCGACTAGCGGCCACACAGATACGCAGTATTTT	CASRATSGHTDTQYF
TRBD2	TRBV5-1	-	15	TRBJ2-3	TGCGCCAGCAGCCCTGGGACTAGCGGGAGTGATACGCAGTATTTT	CASSPGTSGSDTQYF
TRBD1	TRBV19	-	13	TRBJ2-7	TGTGCCAGTGCGGACAGGAGCTCCTACGAGCAGTACTTC	CASADRSSYEQYF
TRBD1	TRBV12-3/TRBV12-4	-	13	TRBJ1-1	TGTGCCAGCAGTCTCGAGACAGGGACTGAAGCTTTCTTT	CASSLETGTEAFF
-	TRBV3-1/TRBV3-2	-	15	TRBJ2-1	TGTGCCAGCAGCCAAGGACTAGGGGACTCAAATGAGCAGTTCTTC	CASSQGLGDSNEQFF
TRBD1	TRBV3-1/TRBV3-2	-	17	TRBJ1-4	TGTGCCAGCAGCCCCCCCCGCGACAGGGGGGGACGGCAAAAACTGTTTTTT	CASSPPRDRGGRQKLFF
TRBD2	TRBV5-1	-	16	TRBJ2-3	TGCGCCAGCAGCCCCGAGGATGGGGGAGGGCCCCATACGCAGTATTTT	CASSPEDGGGPHTQYF
-	TRBV9	-	17	TRBJ2-2	TGTGCCAGCAGCGTAGCCCCGGGGTCATCGAACACCGGGGAGCTGTTTTTT	CASSVAPGSSNTGELFF
-	TRBV18	-	13	TRBJ1-1	TGTGCCAGCTCACCAACGGTTAACACTGAAGCTTTCTTT	CASSPTVNTEAFF
-	TRBV7-6	-	14	TRBJ1-2	TGTGCCAGCAGCTTGAATGGAGGGGCCTATGGCTACACCTTC	CASSLNGGAYGYTF
-	TRBV29-1	-	14	TRBJ2-6	TGCAGCGTGCCAACAGGGACTGGGGCCAACGTCCTGACTTTC	CSVPTGTGANVLTF
-	TRBV29-1	-	16	TRBJ2-1	TGCAGCGCCGTGTCCCCCTTCATGGGGCTGGCCGATGAGCAGTTCTTC	CSAVSPFMGLADEQFF
-	TRBV7-2	-	16	TRBJ1-6	TGTGCCAGCAGCTTAGGAAAAACAGTGGGTTTGTCACCCCTCCACTTT	CASSLGKTVGLSPLHF
-	TRBV19	-	15	TRBJ2-2	TGTGCCAGCAAGGCTCAGGGAATAGGCACCGGGGAGCTGTTTTTT	CASKAQGIGTGELFF
-	TRBV14	once	11	TRBJ1-1	TGTGCCAGCACACGGGGCACTGAAGCTTTCTTT	CASTRGTEAFF
-	TRBV7-8	-	15	TRBJ2-2	TGTGCCAGCAGCCGGGCAACCGCGAACACCGGGGAGCTGTTTTTT	CASSRATANTGELFF
TRBD2	TRBV4-1	-	15	TRBJ2-7	TGCGCCAGCAGCCAAGTAACTAGCGCTTCCTACGAGCAGTACTTC	CASSQVTSASYEQYF
-	TRBV5-6	-	14	TRBJ2-7	TGTGCCAGCAGCCACACAACCGCAGGGTACGAGCAGTACTTC	CASSHTTAGYEQYF
TRBD1	TRBV5-4	-	17	TRBJ1-2	TGTGCCAGCAGCTACGGGGCTGGGACAGGAGTTAACTATGGCTACACCTTC	CASSYGAGTGVNYGYTF
-	TRBV5-1	-	14	TRBJ1-2	TGCGCCAGCAGCTTGATGACAGCATCGTATGGCTACACCTTC	CASSLMTASYGYTF
-	TRBV12-3/TRBV12-4	-	12	TRBJ1-5	TGTGCCAGCAGTCTAGGGGGTGAGGGCCAGCATTTT	CASSLGGEGQHF
-	TRBV20-1	few	13	TRBJ2-5	TGCAGTGCTAGTTCTTCTAGCAAAGAGACCCAGTACTTC	CSASSSSKETQYF
TRBD1	TRBV4-3	-	18	TRBJ2-6	TGCGCCAGCAGCCAAAGGGGGCCTAAGGGGTCTGGGGCCAACGTCCTGACTTTC	CASSQRGPKGSGANVLTF
TRBD1	TRBV3-1/TRBV3-2	once	15	TRBJ1-2	TGTGCCAGCAGGCCCTCAGGGGGCCATTCCTATGGCTACACCTTC	CASRPSGGHSYGYTF
-	TRBV19	-	13	TRBJ2-5	TGTGCCAGTAACGCCCGGGTGCAAGAGACCCAGTACTTC	CASNARVQETQYF
-	TRBV9	-	15	TRBJ1-1	TGTGCCAGCAGCGCCTTAAACCCCGGGACATCTGAAGCTTTCTTT	CASSALNPGTSEAFF
-	TRBV7-2	few	13	TRBJ1-1	TGTGCCAGCAGCTCCAGGTGGAACACTGAAGCTTTCTTT	CASSSRWNTEAFF
-	TRBV11-2	once	15	TRBJ2-7	TGTGCCAGCAGCTTGGGTCTAGCGAACTCCTACGAGCAGTACTTC	CASSLGLANSYEQYF
TRBD1	TRBV9	-	16	TRBJ2-5	TGTGCCAGCAGCGAGACAGGGGAACCTGGTGGAGAGACCCAGTACTTC	CASSETGEPGGETQYF
-	TRBV7-9	-	15	TRBJ1-1	TGTGCCAGCAGCGCCCAGGCCGCGGGGAACACTGAAGCTTTCTTT	CASSAQAAGNTEAFF
TRBD1	TRBV12-5	few	15	TRBJ1-6	TGTGCTAGTGGTTTCGGACAGGGGGCAGGTTCACCCCTCCACTTT	CASGFGQGAGSPLHF
-	TRBV29-1	-	15	TRBJ2-5	TGCAGCGTTGTAAATCCCACCTTCGGGGGAGAGACCCAGTACTTC	CSVVNPTFGGETQYF
-	TRBV6-5	-	15	TRBJ2-5	TGTGCCAGCAGTTACTCGTCAACAGGCCAAGAGACCCAGTACTTC	CASSYSSTGQETQYF
-	TRBV14	-	19	TRBJ1-4	TGTGCCAGCAGCGCCCGGAGGGGACTCAGACCTCCAGTTAATGAAAAACTGTTTTTT	CASSARRGLRPPVNEKLFF
TRBD2	TRBV10-3	-	17	TRBJ2-3	TGTGCCATCAGTTCCACGGTGAATAGCGGGAACACAGATACGCAGTATTTT	CAISSTVNSGNTDTQYF
-	TRBV4-3	-	15	TRBJ2-7	TGCGCCAGCAGCCAAGGGTGGAGGGGGCCCTACGAGCAGTACTTC	CASSQGWRGPYEQYF
TRBD1	TRBV5-1	-	15	TRBJ2-2	TGCGCCAGCAGCCCCGGGACAGGGGGTGGCGGGGAGCTGTTTTTT	CASSPGTGGGGELFF
TRBD2	TRBV19	-	18	TRBJ2-1	TGTGCCAGTAGTAGCCTCCAGGGTCGGGCTAGCGGGTACAATGAGCAGTTCTTC	CASSSLQGRASGYNEQFF
TRBD1	TRBV4-2	-	15	TRBJ2-7	TGTGCCAGCAGCCAAGAATCGACAGGGGGCTACGAGCAGTACTTC	CASSQESTGGYEQYF